This T cell receptor beta chain was observed in a study of blood T cell repertoires in COVID-19. As for the study in general: The origin of the acute and convalescent COVID-19 samples was the United States, Italy and Spain. PBMCs, B-cell-depleted T cells, or T cells were the source of the cDNA or gDNA that made up the material.

V was trimmed by 3 bases and J by 3 bases, leaving 11 bases between them. CDR1 DFQATT and CDR2 SNEGSKA come from the germline V gene (reference sequence). The CDR3 loop spans 13 amino acids. Authors' analysis steps: How many nucleated cells were present was estimated from reference gene primer amplification. The protocol was immunoSEQ multiplex PCR, while the TCRdb copy is restricted to in-frame clones and leaves out a portion. V, J and clone size derive from that table, while D and trimming were established from the DNA sequence. The sample lists approximately 380,000 clones, less than 85% occurring once.

The sequence came from a woman in her late teens or twenties with acute or convalescent COVID-19. The sequenced sample was peripheral blood. This chain joins TRBV20-1 and TRBJ2-5, with D perhaps matching TRBD2 (5 bases). The CDR3 spells CSASSREEETQYF. As DNA, the CDR3 is TGCAGTGCTAGTTCTCGGGAAGAAGAGACCCAGTACTTC.